What follows are 19 T cell receptor beta chains derived from one specimen sequenced in a study of blood T cell repertoires in COVID-19. Assay used: immunoSEQ multiplex PCR; TCRdb lists only in-frame clones, some missing. This sample has roughly 250,000 clones, with approximately 85% found just once. The sample comprised PBMCs or T cells enriched from blood (not recorded which). All receptors derive from a woman aged 25-40 years who had recovered from COVID-19.

The rearrangement uses TRBV10-3 and TRBJ1-1; a possible D gene is TRBD1 (5 bases). Germline CDR1 ENHRY, CDR2 SYGVKD. The CDR3 covers 14 residues. Trimming shortened V by 8 bases and J by 0 bases, and 13 bases separated the two germline ends. The DNA for the CDR3 is TGTGCCATCGCCGGGGGGGTTATGAACACTGAAGCTTTCTTT. It yields the protein CAIAGGVMNTEAFF.

The chain is built from TRBV7-9 and TRBJ1-4; 8 positions match TRBD1. Germline V gene data show CDR1 as SEHNR and CDR2 as FQNEAQ (reference sequence). The CDR3 has 17 residues. V shed 4 bases and J 0 bases; nucleotides not matched to a gene: 7. The CDR3 DNA is TGTGCCAGCAGCTCCGGACAGGGACGCCCAACTAATGAAAAACTGTTTTTT. It specifies CASSSGQGRPTNEKLFF.

In this sample, this clone turned up a few times. The CDR3 coding sequence is TGTGCCAGCAGTGAAAGGGCAGGGACTAACTATGGCTACACCTTC. Its translation is CASSERAGTNYGYTF. The V call is TRBV2, the J call TRBJ1-2; possibly TRBD1 for D (5 bases). The CDR3 spans 15 residues. Germline CDR1 and CDR2: SNHLY and FYNNEI. Trimming shortened V by 2 bases and J by 0 bases, and 10 bases separated the two germline ends.

The J gene is TRBJ2-7, the V gene TRBV7-9; TRBD1 matches at 9 bases. The J segment lost 3 bases and the V segment lost 5 bases, leaving 2 bases of the junction unmatched. The CDR3 covers 13 residues. Germline V gene lookup returns CDR1 SEHNR and CDR2 FQNEAQ (reference sequence). As DNA, the CDR3 is TGTGCCAGCAGCCCGGGACAGGGCTACGAGCAGTACTTC. Protein sequence: CASSPGQGYEQYF. The variable domain in full, completed from reference TRBV7-9 and TRBJ2-7, reads DTGVSQNPRHKITKRGQNVTFRCDPISEHNRLYWYRQTLGQGPEFLTYFQNEAQLEKSRLLSDRFSAERPKGSFSTLEIQRTEQGDSAMYLCASSPGQGYEQYFGPGTRLTVT.

The chain recombines TRBV29-1 with TRBJ1-3, with D tentatively TRBD1 (6 bases). V lost 6 bases, J lost 3 bases, and 12 bases lay in between. The CDR3 consists of 13 residues. The germline CDR1 and CDR2 sequences are SQVTM and ANQGSEA. CDR3 in amino acids: CSVHGTYGNTIYF. CDR3 nucleotide sequence: TGCAGCGTCCACGGGACATATGGAAACACCATATATTTT.

This sequence joins TRBV15 and TRBJ1-2, with D possibly being TRBD1 (6 bases). CDR3 length: 16 amino acids. The germline V and J ends were trimmed by 0 bases and 4 bases, with 15 bases remaining between them. Germline V gene lookup returns CDR1 LNHNV and CDR2 YYDKDF (reference sequence). CDR3 nucleotide sequence: TGTGCCACCAGCAGAGATCGAGGGGGGGCGAGCTATGGCTACACCTTC. Protein sequence: CATSRDRGGASYGYTF.

This chain links TRBV7-6 with TRBJ1-1, with no clear D. CDR1 is SGHVS and CDR2 is FNYEAQ in the germline V gene. CDR3 length equals 18 residues. The V and J ends lost 3 bases and 0 bases respectively, with 20 bases between them. The CDR3 here is CASSLTPPSGRMNTEAFF. As DNA, the CDR3 is TGTGCCAGCAGCTTGACACCCCCGTCGGGGAGAATGAACACTGAAGCTTTCTTT.

J is TRBJ1-1 and V is TRBV9, with TRBD1 as a possible D gene (6 bases). This CDR3 is built from 14 residues. V dropped 3 bases and J dropped 1 base, with 10 bases sitting between them. Germline V gives CDR1 SGDLS, CDR2 YYNGEE. CDR3 DNA: TGTGCCAGCAGCGCCGGGACATCGAACACTGAAGCTTTCTTT. It is translated as CASSAGTSNTEAFF.

V is TRBV6-6 and J is TRBJ1-1, with D possibly being TRBD1 (5 bases). The V and J ends lost 6 bases and 6 bases respectively, with 14 bases between them. The CDR3 has 13 amino acids. Per the germline V gene, CDR1 is MNHNY and CDR2 is SVGAGI (reference sequence). CDR3 nucleotides: TGTGCCAGCAGAGACGTCAGGGAATCTGAAGCTTTCTTT. It codes for CASRDVRESEAFF.

This chain joins TRBV15 and TRBJ2-1; 7 bases line up with TRBD2. Germline V gene data show CDR1 as LNHNV and CDR2 as YYDKDF (reference sequence). With V trimmed by 4 bases and J by 1 base, 4 bases remained unmatched. This CDR3 contains 15 residues. The CDR3 DNA is TGTGCCACCAGCATCGGCGGGAGATCCTACAATGAGCAGTTCTTC. Translation: CATSIGGRSYNEQFF.

The chain links TRBV28 to TRBJ1-5, with 7 bases fitting TRBD1. There are 18 residues in the CDR3. Looked up from germline, CDR1 is MDHEN and CDR2 is SYDVKM. V lost 3 bases to trimming and J lost 2 bases; unmatched junction nucleotides: 13. The CDR3 reads CASSFYPSTGRGNQPQHF. Written as DNA, the CDR3 is TGTGCCAGCAGTTTCTATCCTTCGACAGGGCGCGGCAATCAGCCCCAGCATTTT.

The V and J genes are TRBV24-1 and TRBJ2-1, with D unclear. Germline lookup yields CDR1 KGHDR and CDR2 SFDVKD. The CDR3 is 16 amino acids. V lost 1 base to trimming and J lost 0 bases, with 9 bases between them. For the CDR3, the DNA is TGTGCCACCAGTGATTTTAGCCAGAGCTCCTACAATGAGCAGTTCTTC. Translating gives CATSDFSQSSYNEQFF.

The genes are TRBV5-6 and TRBJ1-6, with D possibly TRBD1 on 5 matching bases. Deletions cut 0 bases from V and 9 bases from J, with 10 bases between. This CDR3 comprises 14 residues. In germline, CDR1 is SGHDT, CDR2 YYEEEE. DNA of the CDR3: TGTGCCAGCAGCTTGGTAGGGGAAGGTTCACCCCTCCACTTT. Translated, it gives CASSLVGEGSPLHF.

This clone has only one observation. The gene calls are TRBV28 and TRBJ2-3; 12 bases agree with TRBD2. The CDR3 runs to 16 residues. Germline values: CDR1 MDHEN, CDR2 SYDVKM. V shed 4 bases, J shed 2 bases, and the junction held 4 bases outside the gene matches. For the CDR3, the DNA is TGTGCCAGCAGTTCTAGCGGGAGGGCCAACACAGATACGCAGTATTTT. It codes for CASSSSGRANTDTQYF.

This clone was found once. V usage is TRBV7-8 and J usage is TRBJ2-2, with 7 bases identical to TRBD2. The CDR3 is 15 residues long. The trim removed 4 bases at V and 5 bases at J, leaving 7 bases unmatched. Germline V gives CDR1 SGHVS, CDR2 FQNEAQ. The CDR3 reads CASSSGWGGTGELFF. The CDR3 DNA sequence: TGTGCCAGCAGCTCAGGCTGGGGGGGGACCGGGGAGCTGTTTTTT. The full variable domain, with the rest looked up from reference TRBV7-8 and TRBJ2-2, is GAGVSQSPRYKVAKRGQDVALRCDPISGHVSLFWYQQALGQGPEFLTYFQNEAQLDKSGLPSDRFFAERPEGSVSTLKIQRTQQEDSAVYLCASSSGWGGTGELFFGEGSRLTVL.

The chain combines TRBV7-9 with TRBJ2-5; unclear D gene. Looked up from germline, CDR1 is SEHNR and CDR2 is FQNEAQ (reference sequence). The CDR3 is 13 amino acids. The germline V and J ends were trimmed by 5 bases and 2 bases, with 9 bases remaining between them. CDR3 coding DNA: TGTGCCAGCAGCCCGAGAGCACAAGAGACCCAGTACTTC. It specifies CASSPRAQETQYF. Full variable domain (remainder filled in from reference TRBV7-9 and TRBJ2-5): DTGVSQNPRHKITKRGQNVTFRCDPISEHNRLYWYRQTLGQGPEFLTYFQNEAQLEKSRLLSDRFSAERPKGSFSTLEIQRTEQGDSAMYLCASSPRAQETQYFGPGTRLLVL.

The CDR3 reads CASSFSGGMGETQYF. CDR3 in DNA: TGTGCCAGCAGTTTTAGCGGGGGGATGGGAGAGACCCAGTACTTC. The chain carries TRBV28 and TRBJ2-5, with 10 bases lining up with TRBD2. J lost 4 bases, V lost 3 bases, and 5 bases had no gene match. CDR1 MDHEN and CDR2 SYDVKM come from the germline V gene. There are 15 residues in the CDR3.

This chain uses TRBV6-5 with TRBJ2-1; the D gene is possibly TRBD2 (5 bases). Looked up from germline, CDR1 is MNHEY and CDR2 is SVGAGI. This CDR3 spans 11 amino acids. Trimming took 7 bases from V and 10 from J, leaving 11 bases between them. CDR3 coding DNA: TGTGCCAGCATGGCTAGCTGGGAGCAGTTCTTC. It is translated as CASMASWEQFF.

This chain connects TRBV6-6 to TRBJ2-2; 14 bases are shared with TRBD2. V was clipped by 5 bases and J by 1 base; unmatched bases: 6. Germline V gives CDR1 MNHNY, CDR2 SVGAGI (reference sequence). This CDR3 region has 18 residues. The CDR3 sequence is CASSRAGTSGRNTGELFF. Written as DNA, the CDR3 is TGTGCCAGCAGTCGAGCCGGGACTAGCGGGAGGAACACCGGGGAGCTGTTTTTT.